Listed below are T cell receptor beta chains from one sample, sequenced in a study of shared clonotypes between healthy human individuals. The data were produced by immunoSEQ multiplex PCR, yet TCRdb's version contains in-frame clones alone and is incomplete. The table has around 1,000,000 clones, 70% to 80% seen once. Material for sequencing was memory CD4+ T cells from PBMCs. These receptors came from a young man in good health. Some clones in this sample may be carry-over from other donors' samples. The CDR3 runs from the conserved cysteine through the conserved F or W. D genes are given only for firm matches. Rows may omit the clone size; those that give it use once, few, many or a size class.

clone_size d_call j_call v_call cdr3_nt cdr3_aa
- - TRBJ1-2 TRBV7-8 TGTGCCAGCAGCTTAGGTTTGTGGGTCCACAGAAACTATGGCTACACCTTC CASSLGLWVHRNYGYTF
- TRBD1 TRBJ2-3 TRBV28 TGTGCCAGCAGTTCCCCGGGACAGGGATTCCCAGATACGCAGTATTTT CASSSPGQGFPDTQYF
- - TRBJ1-1 TRBV6-5 TGTGCCAGCAGTTACTCGAGGTTCAGAAAAAACACTGAAGCTTTCTTT CASSYSRFRKNTEAFF
once TRBD1 TRBJ1-5 TRBV19 TGTGCCAGTAGTATAGAGGGGACAGGGGCGCGCAAGGCCCAGCATTTT CASSIEGTGARKAQHF
- - TRBJ1-1 TRBV6-5 TGTGCCAGCAGTTACTCGTTAAGGGCCACTGAAGCTTTCTTT CASSYSLRATEAFF
- - TRBJ2-1 TRBV5-1 TGCGCCAGCACCCAACAGGGTCCTTACAATGAGCAGTTCTTC CASTQQGPYNEQFF
- TRBD1 TRBJ2-1 TRBV29-1 TGCAGCGTTTTAGGGGGACAGGGGGCCAATGAGCAGTTCTTC CSVLGGQGANEQFF
- - TRBJ2-5 TRBV15 TGTGCCACCAGCAGAGATCGCCCCTTTACCGGGGAGACCCAGTACTTC CATSRDRPFTGETQYF
- TRBD1 TRBJ1-1 TRBV28 TGTGCCAGCAGCCCTTTAGGGACAGCGAACACTGAAGCTTTCTTT CASSPLGTANTEAFF
- TRBD2 TRBJ2-7 TRBV27 TGTGCCAGCAGTTTTAGCGGGAGTTTCTACGAGCAGTACTTC CASSFSGSFYEQYF
- - TRBJ1-1 TRBV10-1 TGCGCCAGCAGTGAGGACACTGAAGCTTTCTTT CASSEDTEAFF
once - TRBJ2-7 TRBV7-2 TGTGCCAGCAGCTTAGTGGGCGTGGGCACCTACGAGCAGTACTTC CASSLVGVGTYEQYF
few - TRBJ1-4 TRBV6-6 TGTGCCAGCAGTTACTCGACAACAACTAATGAAAAACTGTTTTTT CASSYSTTTNEKLFF
- TRBD1 TRBJ2-7 TRBV28 TGTGCCAGCAGTTCACCGGGACAGGGGGTTTACGAGCAGTACTTC CASSSPGQGVYEQYF
- - TRBJ1-4 TRBV7-9 TGTGCCAGCAGCCCGGGATCTGAGGGAGGGAAACTGTTTTTT CASSPGSEGGKLFF
few - TRBJ1-2 TRBV28 TGTGCCAGCAGTTTAGGTGCTCGGGGGGCAGGCTATGGCTACACCTTC CASSLGARGAGYGYTF
- TRBD2 TRBJ2-5 TRBV2 TGTGCCAGCAGTGTCGGGACTAGCGGGATTTTGGAGACCCAGTACTTC CASSVGTSGILETQYF
- TRBD2 TRBJ2-3 TRBV28 TGTGCCAGCCAAAGCGGGGGGGGCACAGATACGCAGTATTTT CASQSGGGTDTQYF
- - TRBJ1-2 TRBV2 TGTGCCAGCGCGGGGGACCTCACTAACTATGGCTACACCTTC CASAGDLTNYGYTF
- TRBD2 TRBJ2-1 TRBV28 TGTGCCAGCAGTTTACGGACTAGCGGGAGGAGGGGGCAGTTCTTC CASSLRTSGRRGQFF
- - TRBJ1-1 TRBV14 TGTGCCAGCAGCCAAGATGGGGGGGAAGCTTTCTTT CASSQDGGEAFF
- TRBD1 TRBJ1-1 TRBV6-5 TGTGCCAGCAGGCGAACCCCACAGGGGGCCACTGAAGCTTTCTTT CASRRTPQGATEAFF
- - TRBJ1-1 TRBV6-6 TGTGCCAGCATGGTGAGCAGGGACACTGAAGCTTTCTTT CASMVSRDTEAFF
- - TRBJ2-1 TRBV29-1 TGCAGCGCCTACCCTCTGCGGGGGCGGAATGAGCAGTTCTTC CSAYPLRGRNEQFF
few TRBD1 TRBJ1-2 TRBV4-1 TGCGCCAGCAGCCAAGATAGGGGACAGCGAATAAACACCTTC CASSQDRGQRINTF
- - TRBJ2-7 TRBV15 TGTGCCACCAGCAGAGGTTACAGGGAGGGCGAGCAGTACTTC CATSRGYREGEQYF
- - TRBJ1-1 TRBV7-9 TGTGCCAGCAGCCCTGACCAGACCTTGAACGAAGCTTTCTTT CASSPDQTLNEAFF
once - TRBJ2-5 TRBV2 TGTGCCTCCCGGCGGAGGGAGGCAGCGGAGACCCAGTACTTC CASRRREAAETQYF
- - TRBJ2-6 TRBV7-3 TGTGCCAGCAGCTTATGGGGCACCGGGGCCAACGTCCTGACTTTC CASSLWGTGANVLTF
- - TRBJ2-1 TRBV6-5 TGTGCCAGCAGTTTAGACTCCTACAATGAGCAGTTCTTC CASSLDSYNEQFF
once TRBD1 TRBJ1-2 TRBV11-2 TGTGCCAGCAGCTTAAGGGGTCCTGGACAGGGAGTTAACTATGGCTACACCTTC CASSLRGPGQGVNYGYTF
- - TRBJ1-2 TRBV28 TGTGCCAGCAGGGTTACCTCAAGTTACTATGGCTACACCTTC CASRVTSSYYGYTF
- - TRBJ2-7 TRBV28 TGTGCCAGCAGTTGGTTGGGCTTCTACGAGCAGTACTTC CASSWLGFYEQYF
- - TRBJ2-1 TRBV7-3 TGTGCCAGCAGCTCACGAGGTCTAAGCTCCTACAATGAGCAGTTCTTC CASSSRGLSSYNEQFF
- - TRBJ2-7 TRBV7-9 TGTGCCAGCAGCTTGTCGCGGGGCTCCTACGAGCAGTACTTC CASSLSRGSYEQYF
few - TRBJ1-5 TRBV6-1 TGTGCCAGCAGTGAAGTACAGAACCAGCCCCAGCATTTT CASSEVQNQPQHF
- TRBD2 TRBJ2-1 TRBV5-1 TGCGCCAGTAGCTTACTAGCGGGAGGGAATGAGCAGTTCTTC CASSLLAGGNEQFF
- TRBD2 TRBJ2-1 TRBV10-3 TGTGCCATCAGTGAGTCGACTCTACGGGAGGGCGATGAGCAGTTCTTC CAISESTLREGDEQFF
- - TRBJ2-1 TRBV2 TGTGCCAGCAGTGAAGCTAAGGACTACAATGAGCAGTTCTTC CASSEAKDYNEQFF
- TRBD2 TRBJ2-1 TRBV11-3 TGTGCCAGCAGCCTGAGGACTAGCGGGGGGAATGAGCAGTTCTTC CASSLRTSGGNEQFF